This T cell receptor beta chain was sequenced for a study of blood T cell repertoires in COVID-19. Across the study: Samples representing acute and convalescent COVID-19 were sourced from the United States, Italy and Spain.

The V gene end was trimmed by 3 bases and the J gene end by 0 bases; junction bases not matched to a gene: 4. This CDR3 has 16 amino acids. Germline CDR1 is SGDLS and CDR2 is YYNGEE. Authors' processing steps: Reference gene primers were amplified, and this amplification served to estimate nucleated cell counts. Assay used: immunoSEQ multiplex PCR; TCRdb lists only in-frame clones, some missing. From that table come the V and J calls and clone size; the DNA was used to work out D and trimming. The table records fewer than 250,000 clones, around four fifths of them present only once. Sequenced material: peripheral blood. This TCR was recovered from a woman aged 40 to 55 with active or convalescent COVID-19. The chain combines TRBV9 with TRBJ2-2; TRBD1 matches at 8 bases. The CDR3: CASSDRDRTNTGELFF. CDR3 coding DNA: TGTGCCAGCAGCGACCGGGACAGGACGAACACCGGGGAGCTGTTTTTT.